This T cell receptor beta chain was documented in a study of radiotherapy plus CTLA-4 blockade in lung cancer. Study details: An objective response was seen in about 17% of patients, and disease control in about 31%. Regarding the study as a whole: Early shifts in blood T cell clones, with interferon-beta, reportedly predicted response best. Blood TCR clones of tumor origin expanded after radiotherapy plus ipilimumab.

A few counts support this clone. No antigen is known for it. Each patient with chemo-refractory metastatic non-small-cell lung cancer was treated with focal radiation plus CTLA-4 blockade using ipilimumab. With 9 bases clipped from V and 6 bases from J, the junction kept 4 bases outside the gene matches. The CDR3 spans 13 residues. CDR1 SGHVS and CDR2 FQNEAQ come from the germline V gene. Repertoires were generated with immunoSEQ multiplex PCR, while TCRdb's copy carries only in-frame clones and drops some. The sample includes 40,000 or so clones, over 55% of them seen just once. The source of this sequence is a human donor with non-small cell lung cancer who had a partial response to radiotherapy plus ipilimumab. V is TRBV7-8 and J is TRBJ2-1; 11 positions agree with TRBD2. The starting material was peripheral blood, obtained from a patient treated with radiotherapy plus ipilimumab. In DNA, the CDR3 is TGTGCCAGTCGGACTAGCGGGCGCAATGAGCAGTTCTTC. Its protein product is CASRTSGRNEQFF.